This note documents a single T cell receptor (beta chain) sequence. Its antigen is not known. The CDR3 length is 16 residues. CDR1 and CDR2 (germline): MGHRA, YSYEKL. V lost 3 bases, J lost 1 base, and 4 bases stayed unmatched. This table comes from immunoSEQ multiplex PCR, and its TCRdb copy is limited to in-frame clones, with some not included. This sample has tens of thousands of clones, with around 85% found just once. The data originate from a study of OX40 agonist ivuxolimab in advanced cancers. Study-level background: Patients got intravenous ivuxolimab at 0.01 to 10 mg/kg every 2 weeks.

Study-wide findings and caveats: Clonal expansion was seen in CD4+ and CD8+ blood T cells by week 6 at 0.1 to 3.0 mg/kg. In the 0.1-3.0 mg/kg groups, partial responders showed among the lowest expansion.

The chain links TRBV4-1 to TRBJ2-5; 11 bases match TRBD2. The clonotype originates from an adult with an advanced solid tumor such as melanoma, head and neck, liver or kidney cancer. The material sequenced was CD4+ or CD8+ T cells sorted from blood, taken in a trial of the OX40 agonist ivuxolimab. CDR3 in DNA: TGCGCCAGCAGCCACGTAGCGGGGGGGCTCCAAGAGACCCAGTACTTC. Residues: CASSHVAGGLQETQYF.